In this sample, the clone carrying this TCR beta chain turned up many times. Its matching antigen is unknown. This entry comes from a study of CD8 T cells in ankylosing spondylitis. V lost 4 bases to trimming and J lost 8 bases; unmatched junction nucleotides: 7. The CDR3 extends over 15 amino acids. Notes on the study in general: Earlier authors reported some of these motif variants in reactive arthritis synovial fluid and blood. Reportedly, significant enrichment of disease-linked clones occurred in matched ankylosing spondylitis synovial fluid. Among TCR beta sequences, a motif of eight or nine highly homologous variants appeared characteristic of ankylosing spondylitis blood.

In making TCR beta libraries, quantitative 5'-RACE with molecular barcodes was used. TCRdb reanalysed the 5' RACE reads using MiXCR and keeps one entry per CDR3 protein. The sample holds around 490,000 distinct CDR3 sequences, 5.3% seen once. V usage is TRBV12-3 or TRBV12-4 and J usage is TRBJ2-3; 12 nucleotides agree with TRBD2. Sequenced: blood, either unsorted or a sorted T cell fraction (not recorded which). The receptor was derived from a male donor with ankylosing spondylitis. CDR3 protein: CASSSTSGGGITQYF. In nucleotides, the CDR3 is TGTGCCAGCAGTTCGACTAGCGGGGGAGGCATTACGCAGTATTTT.